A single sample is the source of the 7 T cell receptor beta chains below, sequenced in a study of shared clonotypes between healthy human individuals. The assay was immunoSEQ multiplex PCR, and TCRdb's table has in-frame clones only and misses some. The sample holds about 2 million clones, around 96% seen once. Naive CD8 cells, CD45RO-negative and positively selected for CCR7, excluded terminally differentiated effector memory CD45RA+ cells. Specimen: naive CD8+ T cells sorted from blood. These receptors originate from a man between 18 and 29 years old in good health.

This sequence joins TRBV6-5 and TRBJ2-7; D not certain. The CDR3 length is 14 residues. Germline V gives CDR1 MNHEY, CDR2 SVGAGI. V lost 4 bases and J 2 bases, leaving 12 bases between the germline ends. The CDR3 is CASSSSQTTYEQYF. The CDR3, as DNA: TGTGCCAGCAGTTCCTCCCAAACAACCTACGAGCAGTACTTC.

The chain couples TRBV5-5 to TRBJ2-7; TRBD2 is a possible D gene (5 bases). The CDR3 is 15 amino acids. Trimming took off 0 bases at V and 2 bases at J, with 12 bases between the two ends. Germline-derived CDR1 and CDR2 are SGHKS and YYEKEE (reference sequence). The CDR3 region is CASSLGWRPAYEQYF. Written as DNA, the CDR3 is TGTGCCAGCAGCTTGGGTTGGAGGCCGGCCTACGAGCAGTACTTC.

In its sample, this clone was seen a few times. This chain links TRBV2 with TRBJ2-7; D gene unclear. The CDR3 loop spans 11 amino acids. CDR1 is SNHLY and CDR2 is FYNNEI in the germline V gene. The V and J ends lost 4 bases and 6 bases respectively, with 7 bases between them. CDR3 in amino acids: CASSAGLEQYF. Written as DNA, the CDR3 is TGTGCCAGCAGTGCCGGGCTCGAGCAGTACTTC.

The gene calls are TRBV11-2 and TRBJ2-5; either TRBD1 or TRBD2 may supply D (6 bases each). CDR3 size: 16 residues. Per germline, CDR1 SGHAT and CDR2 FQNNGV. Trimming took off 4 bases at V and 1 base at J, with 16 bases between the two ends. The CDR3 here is CASSYSTGAFQETQYF. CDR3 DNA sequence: TGTGCCAGCAGCTACTCCACGGGGGCCTTCCAAGAGACCCAGTACTTC.

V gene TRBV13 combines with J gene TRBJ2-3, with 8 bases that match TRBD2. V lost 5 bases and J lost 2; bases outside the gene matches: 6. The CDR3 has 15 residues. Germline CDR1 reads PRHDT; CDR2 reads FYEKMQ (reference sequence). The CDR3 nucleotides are TGTGCCAGCAGCCCTCGGGAGGGAATCACAGATACGCAGTATTTT. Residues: CASSPREGITDTQYF.

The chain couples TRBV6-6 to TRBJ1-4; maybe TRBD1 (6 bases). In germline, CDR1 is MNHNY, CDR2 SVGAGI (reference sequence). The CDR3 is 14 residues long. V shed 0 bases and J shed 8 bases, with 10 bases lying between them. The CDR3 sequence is CASSYSRGEEKLFF. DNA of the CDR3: TGTGCCAGCAGTTACTCGAGGGGGGAGGAAAAACTGTTTTTT.

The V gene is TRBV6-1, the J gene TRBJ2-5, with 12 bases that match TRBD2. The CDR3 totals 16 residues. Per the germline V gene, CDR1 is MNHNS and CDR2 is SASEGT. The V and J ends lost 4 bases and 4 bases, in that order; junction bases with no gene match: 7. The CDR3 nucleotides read TGTGCCAGCAGTGGTTTAGTGGGACTAGCGGGAGAGACCCAGTACTTC. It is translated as CASSGLVGLAGETQYF.